The clone carrying this TCR beta chain has a handful of counts. Researchers ran the PCR with 60 Vbeta and 13 Jbeta primers. Here immunoSEQ multiplex PCR was the method, and the copy in TCRdb shows in-frame clones only, minus some. This sample yields 95,000 to 100,000 clones, of which around 85% are seen a single time; about 3.9% belongs to the top ten. This specimen belongs to a study of cytomegalovirus exposure and HLA in healthy donors. Germline values: CDR1 SQVTM, CDR2 ANQGSEA. The CDR3 runs 11 residues. The sequencing sample was made of PBMCs. The V and J genes are TRBV29-1 and TRBJ2-5; D unresolved. The J call may be in error: the DNA end matches TRBJ2-7 better. This clonotype was sampled from a man aged 30-40 years in good health and CMV-seronegative. Here the CDR3 DNA reads TGCAGCGTGGAGATCTCCTACGAGCAGTACTTC. Amino acids: CSVEISYEQYF.